Below, 15 T cell receptor beta chains from the same sample are listed, as sequenced in a study of blood T cells in healthy people across ages. Next came a second PCR, run for about 7 to 12 cycles, which used a sample-barcoded 5' primer along with a J-beta primer mix. TCRdb processed the 5' RACE reads anew with MiXCR; each CDR3 protein has one entry. The sample has hundreds of thousands of distinct CDR3 sequences; around two thirds are singletons. The sequencing sample was made of blood. The receptors here all came from a man aged 25-45 years in good health.

In this sample, this clonotype turned up once. V is TRBV6-6 and J is TRBJ2-1; 9 bases align to TRBD1. Trimming took 0 bases from V and 7 from J; bases not matched to a gene: 4. CDR1 is MNHNY and CDR2 is SVGAGI in the germline V gene (reference sequence). This CDR3 region has 15 residues. The CDR3: CASSYSGTGWNEQFF. As DNA, the CDR3 is TGTGCCAGCAGTTACTCCGGGACAGGGTGGAATGAGCAGTTCTTC.

The rearrangement links TRBV20-1 to TRBJ2-6; D gene uncertain. Germline assignment: CDR1 DFQATT and CDR2 SNEGSKA (reference sequence). The CDR3 is made up of 14 amino acids. Trimming took off 4 bases at V and 0 bases at J, with 7 bases between the two ends. The CDR3 DNA sequence: TGCAGTGCTAATCAGGCCTCTGGGGCCAACGTCCTGACTTTC. Its translation is CSANQASGANVLTF.

This clonotype was found once. One junction end does not reproduce the germline sequence, and a read error may be involved. This chain joins TRBV13 and TRBJ1-4; possibly TRBD1 for D (6 bases). Germline lookup yields CDR1 PRHDT and CDR2 FYEKMQ (reference sequence). The CDR3 has 18 residues. The CDR3: CAGSLQGWESTTNEKLFF. The CDR3 coding sequence is TGTGCCGGCAGCTTGCAGGGGTGGGAGAGCACAACTAATGAAAAACTGTTTTTT.

The V gene is TRBV3-1, the J gene TRBJ2-3; TRBD2 aligns across 10 bases. Unmatched junction bases numbered 9, after V lost 8 bases and J lost 7 bases. CDR1 is LGHDT and CDR2 is YNNKEL in the germline V gene (reference sequence). The CDR3 totals 14 residues. The CDR3: CASGPIAGGNTQYF. In DNA, the CDR3 is TGTGCCAGCGGCCCCATAGCGGGGGGAAATACGCAGTATTTT.

V and J are TRBV6-5 and TRBJ2-5, with unresolved D. Near its end, the DNA agrees better with TRBJ2-7, so the J call may be wrong. From germline, CDR1 is MNHEY and CDR2 SVGAGI. The CDR3 consists of 14 residues. The CDR3 region is CASSSLGAIDEQYF. The CDR3 coding sequence is TGTGCCAGCAGCTCCCTCGGAGCTATCGACGAGCAGTACTTC.

This rearrangement joins TRBV7-2 to TRBJ2-5; the match to TRBD2 covers 11 bases. This CDR3 contains 15 residues. Germline V gives CDR1 SGHTA, CDR2 FQGNSA. Trimming at V came to 6 bases and at J to 4 bases, leaving 7 bases not matched to a gene. CDR3 DNA sequence: TGTGCCAGCAGTAGAGTAGCGGGGGGGCCAGAGACCCAGTACTTC. Translation gives CASSRVAGGPETQYF.

The V gene is TRBV11-2, the J gene TRBJ2-6; 7 nucleotides align to TRBD1. V trimming: 5 bases; J trimming: 2 bases; junction bases outside the gene matches: 6. Germline lookup yields CDR1 SGHAT and CDR2 FQNNGV. The length of the CDR3 is 16 residues. The CDR3 protein is CASSKRQGPGANVLTF. The CDR3 DNA follows: TGTGCCAGCAGCAAAAGACAGGGTCCTGGGGCCAACGTCCTGACTTTC.

The chain carries TRBV12-3 or TRBV12-4 and TRBJ2-7; 11 bases match TRBD2. This CDR3 comprises 16 residues. Losses at the gene ends were 3 bases for V and 2 bases for J; bases not matched to a gene: 6. The CDR3 loop reads CASSLGLAVDTYEQYF. The CDR3 DNA follows: TGTGCCAGCAGTTTGGGACTAGCGGTGGATACCTACGAGCAGTACTTC.

The chain is built from TRBV4-3 and TRBJ1-2; D possibly corresponds to TRBD1 (6 bases). This CDR3 has 15 residues. V gave up 0 bases and J gave up 4 bases, with 12 bases separating them. Germline V gives CDR1 LGHNA, CDR2 YSLEER. In nucleotides, the CDR3 is TGCGCCAGCAGCCAAGATCTGGGGGGGCTCTATGGCTACACCTTC. The encoded protein is CASSQDLGGLYGYTF.

This sequence joins TRBV20-1 and TRBJ2-1; D gene unclear. Per the germline V gene, CDR1 is DFQATT and CDR2 is SNEGSKA (reference sequence). The CDR3 spans 14 residues. Trimming cost V 1 base and J 8 bases, with 15 bases left between them. CDR3 residues: CSARVAAAGYEQFF. CDR3 DNA: TGCAGTGCTAGAGTGGCAGCCGCTGGCTATGAGCAGTTCTTC.

The CDR3 DNA reads TGCAGCGTTTTAGCGGGGTTCCAAGAGACCCAGTACTTC. This codes for CSVLAGFQETQYF. The gene calls are TRBV29-1 and TRBJ2-7, with 8 positions matching TRBD2. The DNA matches TRBJ2-5 better at its end, which makes the J call doubtful. Germline CDR1 reads SQVTM; CDR2 reads ANQGSEA. This CDR3 spans 13 amino acids.

J is TRBJ2-4 and V is TRBV5-5, with a tentative D call TRBD1 (6 bases). Germline CDR1 is SGHKS and CDR2 is YYEKEE (reference sequence). The V end lost 2 bases, the J end lost 8 bases, and 11 bases lay between the germline ends. CDR3 length: 13 amino acids. Written as DNA, the CDR3 is TGTGCCAGCAGCTTTGAGGGGGACGACATTCAGTACTTC. Encoded protein: CASSFEGDDIQYF.

The chain combines TRBV20-1 with TRBJ1-2; D is unresolved. CDR1 DFQATT and CDR2 SNEGSKA come from the germline V gene (reference sequence). This CDR3 comprises 15 residues. The V and J ends lost 1 base and 6 bases respectively, with 18 bases between them. The DNA of the CDR3 is TGCAGTGCTAGAGGGCTGGGAATCGCGACCAATGGCTACACCTTC. Translated: CSARGLGIATNGYTF.

This clonotype turned up a few times. The gene calls are TRBV28 and TRBJ2-6; perhaps TRBD1 as D (5 bases). Deletions cut 6 bases from V and 4 bases from J, with 13 bases between. This CDR3 is 15 amino acids long. CDR1 and CDR2 (germline): MDHEN, SYDVKM. This chain's CDR3 is CASRLTVAGANVLTF. DNA of the CDR3: TGTGCCAGCAGATTGACAGTCGCCGGGGCCAACGTCCTGACTTTC.

The J gene is TRBJ2-1, the V gene TRBV7-2; the match to TRBD2 covers 10 bases. Trimming at V came to 8 bases and at J to 4 bases, leaving 8 bases not matched to a gene. Germline lookup yields CDR1 SGHTA and CDR2 FQGNSA. The CDR3 loop spans 15 amino acids. In DNA, the CDR3 is TGTGCCAGCGCCGTAATAGCGGGGGGATACAATGAGCAGTTCTTC. Amino acids: CASAVIAGGYNEQFF.